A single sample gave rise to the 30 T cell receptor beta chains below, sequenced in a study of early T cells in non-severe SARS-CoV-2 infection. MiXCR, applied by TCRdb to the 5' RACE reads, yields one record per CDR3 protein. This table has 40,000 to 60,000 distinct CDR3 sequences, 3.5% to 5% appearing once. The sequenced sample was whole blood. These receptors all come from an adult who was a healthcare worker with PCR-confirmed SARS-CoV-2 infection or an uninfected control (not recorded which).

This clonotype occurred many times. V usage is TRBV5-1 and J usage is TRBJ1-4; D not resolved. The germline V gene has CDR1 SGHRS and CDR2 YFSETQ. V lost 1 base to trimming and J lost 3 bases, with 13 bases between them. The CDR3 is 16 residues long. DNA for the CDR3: TGCGCCAGCAGCTTGATGCCCCGAGGATCTAATGAAAAACTGTTTTTT. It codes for CASSLMPRGSNEKLFF. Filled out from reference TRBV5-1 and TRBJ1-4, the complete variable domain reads KAGVTQTPRYLIKTRGQQVTLSCSPISGHRSVSWYQQTPGQGLQFLFEYFSETQRNKGNFPGRFSGRQFSNSRSEMNVSTLELGDSALYLCASSLMPRGSNEKLFFGSGTQLSVL.

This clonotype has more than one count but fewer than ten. The CDR3 protein is CASSLGDYLQDEQFF. CDR3 nucleotides: TGTGCCAGCAGCTTAGGGGACTACCTACAAGATGAGCAGTTCTTC. The rearrangement links TRBV7-8 to TRBJ2-1, with 7 positions matching TRBD2. The CDR3 spans 15 residues. The V segment lost 1 base and the J segment 8 bases; nucleotides outside the gene matches: 8. Germline V lookup: CDR1 SGHVS, CDR2 FQNEAQ.

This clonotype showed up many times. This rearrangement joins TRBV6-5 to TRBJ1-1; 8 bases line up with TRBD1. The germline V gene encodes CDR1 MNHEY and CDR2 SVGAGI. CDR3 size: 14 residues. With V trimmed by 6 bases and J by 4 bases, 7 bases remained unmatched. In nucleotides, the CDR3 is TGTGCCAGCAGCCTGCGGGGGACAGGCACTGAAGCTTTCTTT. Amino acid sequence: CASSLRGTGTEAFF.

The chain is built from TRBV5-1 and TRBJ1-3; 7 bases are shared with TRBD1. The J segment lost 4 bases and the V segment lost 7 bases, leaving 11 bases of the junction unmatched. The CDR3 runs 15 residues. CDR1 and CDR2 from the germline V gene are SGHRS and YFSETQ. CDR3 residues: CASSKDRAWGNTIYF. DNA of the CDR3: TGCGCCAGCTCTAAAGACAGGGCCTGGGGAAACACCATATATTTT.

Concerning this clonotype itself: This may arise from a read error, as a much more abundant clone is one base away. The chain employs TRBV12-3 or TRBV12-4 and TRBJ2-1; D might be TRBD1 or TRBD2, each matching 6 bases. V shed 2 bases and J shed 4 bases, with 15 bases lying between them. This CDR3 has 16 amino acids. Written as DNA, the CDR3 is TGTGCCAGCAGTTTACGGGGGCGAGGGACATACAATGAGCAGTTCTTC. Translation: CASSLRGRGTYNEQFF.

CDR3 coding DNA: TGTGCCAGCACACGACCTATTTCCTACAATGAGCAGTTCTTC. As protein: CASTRPISYNEQFF. The chain links TRBV9 to TRBJ2-1; D remains ambiguous. CDR1 is SGDLS, CDR2 YYNGEE, per germline. V gave up 6 bases and J gave up 1 base, with 11 bases separating them. The CDR3 has 14 residues.

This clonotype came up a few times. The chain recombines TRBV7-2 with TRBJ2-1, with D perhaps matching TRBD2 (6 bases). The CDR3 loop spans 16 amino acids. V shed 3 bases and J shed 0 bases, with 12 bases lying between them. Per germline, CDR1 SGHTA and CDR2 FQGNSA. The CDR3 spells CASSLTGDPSYNEQFF. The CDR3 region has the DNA TGTGCCAGCAGCTTGACGGGAGACCCCTCCTACAATGAGCAGTTCTTC.

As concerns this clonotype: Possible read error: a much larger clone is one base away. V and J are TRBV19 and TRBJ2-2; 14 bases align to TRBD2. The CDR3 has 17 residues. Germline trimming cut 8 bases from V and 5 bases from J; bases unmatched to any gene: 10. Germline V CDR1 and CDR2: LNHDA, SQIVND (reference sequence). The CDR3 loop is CASGTGTSGGRTGELFF. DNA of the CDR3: TGTGCCAGTGGTACGGGGACTAGCGGGGGCCGAACCGGGGAGCTGTTTTTT.

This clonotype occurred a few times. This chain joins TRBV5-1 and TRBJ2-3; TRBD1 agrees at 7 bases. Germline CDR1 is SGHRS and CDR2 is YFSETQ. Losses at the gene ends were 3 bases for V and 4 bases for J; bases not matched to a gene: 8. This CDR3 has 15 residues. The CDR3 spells CASSSTGAPSDTQYF. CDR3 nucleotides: TGCGCCAGCAGCTCAACAGGGGCTCCGTCAGATACGCAGTATTTT.

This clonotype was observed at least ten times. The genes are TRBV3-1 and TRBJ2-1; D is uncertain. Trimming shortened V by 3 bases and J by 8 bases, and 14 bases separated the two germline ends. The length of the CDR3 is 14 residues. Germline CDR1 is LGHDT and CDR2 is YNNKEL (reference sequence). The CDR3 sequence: CASSQAPLMDEQFF. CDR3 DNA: TGTGCCAGCAGCCAGGCTCCTCTAATGGATGAGCAGTTCTTC.

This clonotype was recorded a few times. CDR3 amino acids: CASSPDRFTEAFF. CDR3 in DNA: TGTGCCAGCAGCCCGGACAGGTTCACTGAAGCTTTCTTT. The chain couples TRBV5-6 to TRBJ1-1; 7 bases match TRBD1. The V and J ends lost 4 bases and 4 bases, in that order; junction bases with no gene match: 4. The CDR3 spans 13 residues. Germline CDR1 and CDR2: SGHDT and YYEEEE.

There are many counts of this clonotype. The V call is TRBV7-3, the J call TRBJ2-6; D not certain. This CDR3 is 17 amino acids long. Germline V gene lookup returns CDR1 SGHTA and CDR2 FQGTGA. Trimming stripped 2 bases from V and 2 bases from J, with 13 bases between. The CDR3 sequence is CASSLQPSAAGANVLTF. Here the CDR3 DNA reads TGTGCCAGCAGCTTACAGCCATCTGCAGCTGGGGCCAACGTCCTGACTTTC.

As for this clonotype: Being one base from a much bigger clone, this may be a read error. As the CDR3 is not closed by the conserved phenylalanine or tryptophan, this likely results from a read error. CDR3: CASSQNAGMLSPLHY. The CDR3 DNA is TGTGCCAGCAGTCAAAATGCGGGGATGTTGTCACCCCTCCACTAT. This chain connects TRBV12-3 or TRBV12-4 to TRBJ1-6, with unresolved D. Trimming shortened V by 5 bases and J by 10 bases, and 18 bases separated the two germline ends. This CDR3 comprises 15 residues.

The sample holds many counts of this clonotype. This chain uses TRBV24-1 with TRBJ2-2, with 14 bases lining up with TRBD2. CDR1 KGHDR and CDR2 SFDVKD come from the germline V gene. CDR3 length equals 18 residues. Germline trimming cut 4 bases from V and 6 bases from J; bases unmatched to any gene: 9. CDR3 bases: TGTGCCACCAGTGACCCTCTCAGGACTAGCGGGAGGCCCGGGGAGCTGTTTTTT. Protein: CATSDPLRTSGRPGELFF.

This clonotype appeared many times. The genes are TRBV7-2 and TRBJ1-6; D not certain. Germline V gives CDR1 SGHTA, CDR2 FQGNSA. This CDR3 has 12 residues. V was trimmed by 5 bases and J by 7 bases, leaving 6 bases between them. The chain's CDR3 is CASSQGNSPLHF. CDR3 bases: TGTGCCAGCAGCCAAGGGAATTCACCCCTCCACTTT.

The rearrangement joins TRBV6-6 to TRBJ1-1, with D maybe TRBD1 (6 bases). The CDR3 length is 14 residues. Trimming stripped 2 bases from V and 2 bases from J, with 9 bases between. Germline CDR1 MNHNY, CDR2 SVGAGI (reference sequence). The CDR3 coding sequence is TGTGCCAGCAGTTACCACAGGGAAAACACTGAAGCTTTCTTT. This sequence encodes CASSYHRENTEAFF.

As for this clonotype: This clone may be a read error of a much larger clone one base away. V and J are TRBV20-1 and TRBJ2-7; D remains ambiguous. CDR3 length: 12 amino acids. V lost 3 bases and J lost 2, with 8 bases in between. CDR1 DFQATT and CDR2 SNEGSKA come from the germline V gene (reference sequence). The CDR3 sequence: CSASHTTYEQYF. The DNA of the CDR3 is TGCAGTGCTAGTCACACGACCTACGAGCAGTACTTC.

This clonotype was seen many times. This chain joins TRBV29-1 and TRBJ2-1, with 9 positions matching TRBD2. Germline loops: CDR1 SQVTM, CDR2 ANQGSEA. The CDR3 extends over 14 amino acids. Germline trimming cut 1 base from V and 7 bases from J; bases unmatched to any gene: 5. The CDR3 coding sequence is TGCAGCGTTGAAGGTAGCGGGGGTAGTAATGAGCAGTTCTTC. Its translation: CSVEGSGGSNEQFF.

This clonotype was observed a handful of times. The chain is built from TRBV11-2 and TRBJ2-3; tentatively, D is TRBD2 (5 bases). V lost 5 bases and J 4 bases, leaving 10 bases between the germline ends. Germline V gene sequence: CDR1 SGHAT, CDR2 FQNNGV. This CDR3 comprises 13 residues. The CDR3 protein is CASSPTEADTQYF. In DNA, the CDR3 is TGTGCCAGCAGCCCAACGGAGGCAGATACGCAGTATTTT.

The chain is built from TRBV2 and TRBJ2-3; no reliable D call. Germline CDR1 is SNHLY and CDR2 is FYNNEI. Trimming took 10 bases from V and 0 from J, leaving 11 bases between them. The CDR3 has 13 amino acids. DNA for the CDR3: TGTGCCACCTCCCTGGAAAGCACAGATACGCAGTATTTT. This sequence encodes CATSLESTDTQYF. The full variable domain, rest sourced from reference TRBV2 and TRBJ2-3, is EPEVTQTPSHQVTQMGQEVILRCVPISNHLYFYWYRQILGQKVEFLVSFYNNEISEKSEIFDDQFSVERPDGSNFTLKIRSTKLEDSAMYFCATSLESTDTQYFGPGTRLTVL.

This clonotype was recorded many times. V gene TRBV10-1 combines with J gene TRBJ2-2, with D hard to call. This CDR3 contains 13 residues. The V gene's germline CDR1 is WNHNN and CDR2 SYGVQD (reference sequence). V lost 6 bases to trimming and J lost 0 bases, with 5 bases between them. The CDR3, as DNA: TGCGCCAGCAGGGGTTCGAACACCGGGGAGCTGTTTTTT. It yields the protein CASRGSNTGELFF.

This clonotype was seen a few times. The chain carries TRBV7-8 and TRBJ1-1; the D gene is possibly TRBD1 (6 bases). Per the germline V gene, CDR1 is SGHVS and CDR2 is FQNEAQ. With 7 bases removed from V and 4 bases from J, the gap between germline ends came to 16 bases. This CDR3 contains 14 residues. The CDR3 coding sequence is TGTGCCAGCACCTCACTCAGGGGAGGCACTGAAGCTTTCTTT. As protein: CASTSLRGGTEAFF.

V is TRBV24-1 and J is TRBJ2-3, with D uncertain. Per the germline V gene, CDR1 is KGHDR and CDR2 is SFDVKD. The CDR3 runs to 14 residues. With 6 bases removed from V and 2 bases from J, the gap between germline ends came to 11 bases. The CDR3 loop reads CATSPRLDTDTQYF. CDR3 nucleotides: TGTGCCACCAGTCCCCGATTGGACACAGATACGCAGTATTTT.

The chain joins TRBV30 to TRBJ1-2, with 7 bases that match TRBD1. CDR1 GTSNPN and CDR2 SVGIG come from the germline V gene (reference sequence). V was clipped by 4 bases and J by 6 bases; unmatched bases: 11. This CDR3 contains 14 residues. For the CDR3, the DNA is TGTGCCTGGACCCCGGGACAGATCTATGATGGCTACACCTTC. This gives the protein CAWTPGQIYDGYTF.

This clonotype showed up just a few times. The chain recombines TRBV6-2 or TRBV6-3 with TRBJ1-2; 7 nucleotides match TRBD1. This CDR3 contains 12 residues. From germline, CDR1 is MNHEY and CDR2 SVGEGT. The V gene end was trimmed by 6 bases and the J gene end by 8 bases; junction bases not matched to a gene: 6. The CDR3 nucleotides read TGTGCCAGCAGAGACAGGGAAGGCGGCTACACCTTC. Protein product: CASRDREGGYTF.

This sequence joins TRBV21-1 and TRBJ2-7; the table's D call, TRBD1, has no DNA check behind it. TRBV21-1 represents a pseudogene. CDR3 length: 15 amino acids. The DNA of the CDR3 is TGTGCCAGCAGCAAGTCCGGGGTTATACCTACTGAGCAGTACTTC. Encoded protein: CASSKSGVIPTEQYF.

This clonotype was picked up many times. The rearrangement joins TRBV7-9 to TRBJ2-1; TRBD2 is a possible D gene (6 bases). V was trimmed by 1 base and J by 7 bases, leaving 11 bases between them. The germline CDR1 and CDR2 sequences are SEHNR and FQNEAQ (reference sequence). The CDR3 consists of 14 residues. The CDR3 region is CASSLVTSYNEQFF. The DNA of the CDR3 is TGTGCCAGCAGCTTAGTTACTAGCTATAATGAGCAGTTCTTC.

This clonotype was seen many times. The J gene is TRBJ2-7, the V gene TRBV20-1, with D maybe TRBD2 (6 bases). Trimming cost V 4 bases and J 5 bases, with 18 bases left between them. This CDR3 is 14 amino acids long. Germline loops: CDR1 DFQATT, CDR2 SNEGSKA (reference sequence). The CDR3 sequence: CSATATGTGDEQYF. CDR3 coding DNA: TGCAGTGCTACGGCCACCGGGACTGGGGACGAGCAGTACTTC.

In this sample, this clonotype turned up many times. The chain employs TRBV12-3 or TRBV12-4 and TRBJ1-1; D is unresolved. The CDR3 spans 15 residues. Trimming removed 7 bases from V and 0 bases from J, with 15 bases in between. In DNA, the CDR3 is TGTGCCAGCACCCCTCAAGGTGGGCTGAACACTGAAGCTTTCTTT. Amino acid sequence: CASTPQGGLNTEAFF.

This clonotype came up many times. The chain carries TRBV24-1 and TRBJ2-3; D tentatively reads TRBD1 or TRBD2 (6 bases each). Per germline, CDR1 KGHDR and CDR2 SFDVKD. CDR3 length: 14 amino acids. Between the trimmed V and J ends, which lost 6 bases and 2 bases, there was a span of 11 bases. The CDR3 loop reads CATSNGGDTDTQYF. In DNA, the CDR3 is TGTGCCACCAGTAACGGGGGCGACACAGATACGCAGTATTTT.